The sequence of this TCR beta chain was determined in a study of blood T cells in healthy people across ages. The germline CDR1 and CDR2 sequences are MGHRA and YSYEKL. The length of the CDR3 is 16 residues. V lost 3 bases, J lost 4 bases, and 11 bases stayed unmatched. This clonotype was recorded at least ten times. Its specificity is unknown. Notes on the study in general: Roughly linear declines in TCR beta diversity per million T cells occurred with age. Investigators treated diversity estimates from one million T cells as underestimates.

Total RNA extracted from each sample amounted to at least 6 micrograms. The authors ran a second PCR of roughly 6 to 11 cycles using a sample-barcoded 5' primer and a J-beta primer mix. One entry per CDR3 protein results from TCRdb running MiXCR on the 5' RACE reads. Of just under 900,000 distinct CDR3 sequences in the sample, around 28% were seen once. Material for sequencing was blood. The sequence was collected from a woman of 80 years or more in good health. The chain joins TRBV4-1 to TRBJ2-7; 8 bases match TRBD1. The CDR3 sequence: CASSQEGRGRGYEQYF. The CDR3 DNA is TGCGCCAGCAGCCAGGAGGGCAGGGGGCGAGGGTACGAGCAGTACTTC.